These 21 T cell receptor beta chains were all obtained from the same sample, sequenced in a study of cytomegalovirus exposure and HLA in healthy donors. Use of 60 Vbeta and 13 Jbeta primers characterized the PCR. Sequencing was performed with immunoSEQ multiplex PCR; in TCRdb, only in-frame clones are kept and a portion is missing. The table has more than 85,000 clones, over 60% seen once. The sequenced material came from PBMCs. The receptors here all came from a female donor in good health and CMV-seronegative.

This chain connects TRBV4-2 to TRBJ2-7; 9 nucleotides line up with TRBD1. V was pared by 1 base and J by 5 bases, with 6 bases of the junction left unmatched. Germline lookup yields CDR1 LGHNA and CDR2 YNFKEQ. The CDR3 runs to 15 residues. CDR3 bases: TGTGCCAGCAGCCAAGGCCGGGACAGGGCCCACGAGCAGTACTTC. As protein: CASSQGRDRAHEQYF.

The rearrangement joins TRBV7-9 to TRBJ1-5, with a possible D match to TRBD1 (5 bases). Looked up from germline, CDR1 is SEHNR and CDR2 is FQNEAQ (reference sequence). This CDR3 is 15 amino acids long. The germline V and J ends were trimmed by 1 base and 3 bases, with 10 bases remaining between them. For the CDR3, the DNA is TGTGCCAGCAGCTTAGGGGCAGGGTACAATCAGCCCCAGCATTTT. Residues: CASSLGAGYNQPQHF.

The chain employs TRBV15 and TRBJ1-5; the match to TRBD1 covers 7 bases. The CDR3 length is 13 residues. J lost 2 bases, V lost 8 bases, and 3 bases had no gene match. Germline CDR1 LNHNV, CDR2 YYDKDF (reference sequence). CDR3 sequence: CATDREGNQPQHF. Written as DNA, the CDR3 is TGTGCCACCGACAGGGAGGGCAATCAGCCCCAGCATTTT.

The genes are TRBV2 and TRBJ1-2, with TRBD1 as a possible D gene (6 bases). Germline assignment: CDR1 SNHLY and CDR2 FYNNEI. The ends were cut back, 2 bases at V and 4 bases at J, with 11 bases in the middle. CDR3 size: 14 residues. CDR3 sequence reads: CASSERGAGYGYTF. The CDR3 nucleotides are TGTGCCAGCAGTGAACGGGGGGCCGGCTATGGCTACACCTTC.

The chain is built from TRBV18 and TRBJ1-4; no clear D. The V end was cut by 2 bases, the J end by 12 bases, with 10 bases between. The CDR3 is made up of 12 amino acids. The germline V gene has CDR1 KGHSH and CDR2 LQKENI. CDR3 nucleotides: TGTGCCAGCTCACCAGACCTCCGGGAACTGTTTTTT. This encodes CASSPDLRELFF.

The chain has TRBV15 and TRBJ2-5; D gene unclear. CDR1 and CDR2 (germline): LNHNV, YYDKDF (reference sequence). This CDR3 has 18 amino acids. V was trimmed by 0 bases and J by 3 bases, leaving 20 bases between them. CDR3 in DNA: TGTGCCACCAGCAGAGATTTAGGCAGGCCCCGCGTGGAAGAGACCCAGTACTTC. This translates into CATSRDLGRPRVEETQYF.

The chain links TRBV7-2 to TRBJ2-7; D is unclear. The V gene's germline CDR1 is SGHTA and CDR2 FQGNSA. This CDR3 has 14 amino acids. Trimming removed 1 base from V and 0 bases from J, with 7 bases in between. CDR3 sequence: CASSLDPSSYEQYF. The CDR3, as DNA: TGTGCCAGCAGCTTAGATCCGAGCTCCTACGAGCAGTACTTC.

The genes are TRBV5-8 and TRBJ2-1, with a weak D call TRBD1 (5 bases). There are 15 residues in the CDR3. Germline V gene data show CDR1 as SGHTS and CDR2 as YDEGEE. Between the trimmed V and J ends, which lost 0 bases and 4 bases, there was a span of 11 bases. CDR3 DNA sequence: TGTGCCAGCAGCTTGGGGACAAGTCGATACAATGAGCAGTTCTTC. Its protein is CASSLGTSRYNEQFF.

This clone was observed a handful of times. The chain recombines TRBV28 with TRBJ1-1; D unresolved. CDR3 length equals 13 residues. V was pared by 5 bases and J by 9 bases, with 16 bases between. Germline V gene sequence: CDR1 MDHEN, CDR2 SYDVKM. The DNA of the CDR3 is TGTGCCAGCAGTATGCAGTTATCGGGGAAAGCTTTCTTT. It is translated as CASSMQLSGKAFF.

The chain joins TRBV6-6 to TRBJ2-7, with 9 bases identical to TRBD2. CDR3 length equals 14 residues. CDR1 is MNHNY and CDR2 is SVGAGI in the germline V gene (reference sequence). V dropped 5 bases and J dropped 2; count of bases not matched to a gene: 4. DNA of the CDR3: TGTGCCAGCAGTCCTAGCGGGAACACCTACGAGCAGTACTTC. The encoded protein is CASSPSGNTYEQYF.

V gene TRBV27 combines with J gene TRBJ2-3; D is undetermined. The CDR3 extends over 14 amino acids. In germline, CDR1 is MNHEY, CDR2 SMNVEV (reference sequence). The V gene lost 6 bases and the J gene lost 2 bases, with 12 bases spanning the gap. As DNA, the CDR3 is TGTGCCAGCAGGCCCCCGACATACACAGATACGCAGTATTTT. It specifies CASRPPTYTDTQYF.

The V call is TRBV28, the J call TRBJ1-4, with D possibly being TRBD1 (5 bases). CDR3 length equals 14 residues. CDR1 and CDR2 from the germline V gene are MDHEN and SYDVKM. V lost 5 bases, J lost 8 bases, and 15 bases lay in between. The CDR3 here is CASSRGVALEKLFF. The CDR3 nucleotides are TGTGCCAGCAGTCGGGGGGTAGCATTGGAAAAACTGTTTTTT.

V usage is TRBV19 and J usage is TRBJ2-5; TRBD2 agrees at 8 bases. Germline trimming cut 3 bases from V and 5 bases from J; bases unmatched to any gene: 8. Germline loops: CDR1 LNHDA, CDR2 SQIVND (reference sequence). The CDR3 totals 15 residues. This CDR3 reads CASSIRSGSGETQYF. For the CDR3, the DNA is TGTGCCAGTAGTATTCGAAGCGGGAGCGGCGAGACCCAGTACTTC.

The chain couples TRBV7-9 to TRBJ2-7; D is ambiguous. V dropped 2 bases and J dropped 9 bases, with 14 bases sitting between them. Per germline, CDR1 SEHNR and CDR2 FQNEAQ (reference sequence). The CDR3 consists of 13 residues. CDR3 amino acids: CASSLMRGFGQYF. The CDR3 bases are TGTGCCAGCAGCTTAATGAGAGGTTTTGGGCAGTACTTC.

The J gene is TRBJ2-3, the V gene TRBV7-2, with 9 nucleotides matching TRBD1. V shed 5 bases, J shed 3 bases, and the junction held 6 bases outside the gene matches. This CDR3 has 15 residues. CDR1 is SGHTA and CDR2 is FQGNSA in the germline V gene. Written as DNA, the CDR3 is TGTGCCAGCAGCCCACAGGGGGCAGGAACAGATACGCAGTATTTT. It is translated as CASSPQGAGTDTQYF.

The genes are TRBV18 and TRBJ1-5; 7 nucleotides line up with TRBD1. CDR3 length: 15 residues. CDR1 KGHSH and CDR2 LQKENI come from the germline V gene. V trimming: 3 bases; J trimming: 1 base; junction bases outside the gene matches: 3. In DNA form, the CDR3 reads TGTGCCAGCTCACCTGACAGGGCGAGCAATCAGCCCCAGCATTTT. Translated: CASSPDRASNQPQHF.

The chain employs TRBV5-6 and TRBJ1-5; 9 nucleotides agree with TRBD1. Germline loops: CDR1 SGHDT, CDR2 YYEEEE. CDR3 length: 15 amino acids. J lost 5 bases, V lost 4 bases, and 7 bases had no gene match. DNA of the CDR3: TGTGCCAGCAGCCGGGGACAGGGCGGATATCAGCCCCAGCATTTT. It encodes CASSRGQGGYQPQHF.

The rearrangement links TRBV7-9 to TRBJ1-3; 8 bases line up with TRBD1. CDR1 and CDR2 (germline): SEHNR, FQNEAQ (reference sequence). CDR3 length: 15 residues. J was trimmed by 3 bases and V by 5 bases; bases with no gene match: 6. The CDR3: CASSPGGAGGNTIYF. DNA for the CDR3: TGTGCCAGCAGCCCAGGGGGCGCGGGTGGAAACACCATATATTTT.

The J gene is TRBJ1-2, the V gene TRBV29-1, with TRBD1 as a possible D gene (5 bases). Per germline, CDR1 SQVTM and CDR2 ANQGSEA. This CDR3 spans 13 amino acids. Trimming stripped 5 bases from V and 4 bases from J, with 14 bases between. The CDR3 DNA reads TGCAGCGTTTTGCAGGGTGTAGGCTATGGCTACACCTTC. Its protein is CSVLQGVGYGYTF.

DNA for the CDR3: TGTGCCAGCTCTGGGGGGGGCTCTGGAAACACCATATATTTT. Translated: CASSGGGSGNTIYF. The rearrangement uses TRBV28 and TRBJ1-3, with D possibly being TRBD1 (5 bases). The CDR3 has 14 residues. Per germline, CDR1 MDHEN and CDR2 SYDVKM. Trimming removed 8 bases from V and 0 bases from J, with 11 bases in between.

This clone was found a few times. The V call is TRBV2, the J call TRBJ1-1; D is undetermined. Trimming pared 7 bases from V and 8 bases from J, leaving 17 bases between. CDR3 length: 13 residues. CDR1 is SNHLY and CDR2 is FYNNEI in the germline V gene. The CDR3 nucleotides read TGTGCCAGCAATCCCGACCGCGGGGAGGAAGCTTTCTTT. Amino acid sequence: CASNPDRGEEAFF.